This T cell receptor (beta chain) was sequenced during a study of cytomegalovirus exposure and HLA in healthy donors. Produced via immunoSEQ multiplex PCR; TCRdb's table is partial and in-frame only. The sample shows fewer than 120,000 clones, approximately 90% of them seen only once. Comments on this clone: The antigen is unknown.

Overall study findings and caveats: The majority of TCR sequences were rare, yet some public TCRs appeared in many donors. Confirmation was obtained in vitro that a few CMV-associated chains are specific for CMV antigens. Subsequent analysis showed first-cohort TCR clusters tending to co-occur in around 110 validation repertoires. There were approximately 150 TCR beta chains listed as cytomegalovirus-associated.

This receptor was taken from a young woman in good health and CMV-seronegative. Sequencing input: PBMCs.

CDR3 in DNA: TGTGCCAGCAGCGTAGCGGGTTACTACAATGAGCAGTTCTTC. Protein sequence: CASSVAGYYNEQFF. This chain connects TRBV9 to TRBJ2-1; D call uncertain. Trimming took off 0 bases at V and 3 bases at J, with 7 bases between the two ends. This CDR3 contains 14 residues. Germline V lookup: CDR1 SGDLS, CDR2 YYNGEE.